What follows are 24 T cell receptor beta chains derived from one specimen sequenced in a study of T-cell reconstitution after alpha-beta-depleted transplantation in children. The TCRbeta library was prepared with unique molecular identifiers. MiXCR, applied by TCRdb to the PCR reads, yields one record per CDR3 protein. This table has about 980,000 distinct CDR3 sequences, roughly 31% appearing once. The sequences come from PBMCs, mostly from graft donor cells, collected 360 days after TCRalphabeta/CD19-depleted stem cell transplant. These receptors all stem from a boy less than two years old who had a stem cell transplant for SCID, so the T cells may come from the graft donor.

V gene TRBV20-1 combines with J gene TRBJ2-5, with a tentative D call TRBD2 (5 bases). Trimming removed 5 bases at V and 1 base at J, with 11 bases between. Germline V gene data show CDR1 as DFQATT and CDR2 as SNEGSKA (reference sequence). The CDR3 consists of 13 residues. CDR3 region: CSASLGVQETQYF. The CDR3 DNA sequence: TGCAGTGCTTCCCTCGGGGTCCAAGAGACCCAGTACTTC.

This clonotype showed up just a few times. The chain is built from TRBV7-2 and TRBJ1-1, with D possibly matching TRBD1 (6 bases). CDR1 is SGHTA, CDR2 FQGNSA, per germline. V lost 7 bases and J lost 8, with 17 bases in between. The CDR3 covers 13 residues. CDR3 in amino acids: CASTPIRGTEAFF. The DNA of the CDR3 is TGTGCCAGCACCCCAATCAGGGGAACCGAAGCTTTCTTT.

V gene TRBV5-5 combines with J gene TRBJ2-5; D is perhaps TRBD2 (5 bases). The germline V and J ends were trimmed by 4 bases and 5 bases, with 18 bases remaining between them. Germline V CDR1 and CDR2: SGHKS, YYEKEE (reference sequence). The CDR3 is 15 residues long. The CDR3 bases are TGTGCCAGCAGCGGGCCGTTGAGGACGGGGGAGACCCAGTACTTC. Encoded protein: CASSGPLRTGETQYF.

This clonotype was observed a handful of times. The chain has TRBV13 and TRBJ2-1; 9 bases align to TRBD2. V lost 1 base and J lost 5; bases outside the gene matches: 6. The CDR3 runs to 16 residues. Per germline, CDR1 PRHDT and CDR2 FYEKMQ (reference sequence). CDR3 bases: TGTGCCAGCAGCTTAGTGACTAGCGGAACAAACAATGAGCAGTTCTTC. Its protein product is CASSLVTSGTNNEQFF.

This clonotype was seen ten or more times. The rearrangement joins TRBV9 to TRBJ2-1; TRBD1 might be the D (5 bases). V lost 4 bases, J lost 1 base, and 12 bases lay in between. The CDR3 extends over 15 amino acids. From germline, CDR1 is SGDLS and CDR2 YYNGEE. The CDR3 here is CASSSQGASYNEQFF. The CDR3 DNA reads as TGTGCCAGCAGCTCCCAGGGTGCGTCCTACAATGAGCAGTTCTTC. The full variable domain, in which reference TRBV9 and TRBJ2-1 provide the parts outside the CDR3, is DSGVTQTPKHLITATGQRVTLRCSPRSGDLSVYWYQQSLDQGLQFLIQYYNGEERAKGNILERFSAQQFPDLHSELNLSSLELGDSALYFCASSSQGASYNEQFFGPGTRLTVL.

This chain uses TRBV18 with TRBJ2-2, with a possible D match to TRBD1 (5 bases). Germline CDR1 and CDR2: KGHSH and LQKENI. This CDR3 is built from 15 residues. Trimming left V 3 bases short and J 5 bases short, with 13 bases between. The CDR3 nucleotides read TGTGCCAGCTCACCGACGACAGCAAGTACCGGGGAGCTGTTTTTT. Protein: CASSPTTASTGELFF.

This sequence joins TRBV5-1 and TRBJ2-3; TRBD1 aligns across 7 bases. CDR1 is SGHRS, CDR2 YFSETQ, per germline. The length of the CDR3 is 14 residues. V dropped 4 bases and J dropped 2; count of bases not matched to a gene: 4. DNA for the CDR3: TGCGCCAGCAGCGAGGGACAGCTCACAGATACGCAGTATTTT. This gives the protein CASSEGQLTDTQYF. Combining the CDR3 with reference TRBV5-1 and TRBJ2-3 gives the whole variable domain KAGVTQTPRYLIKTRGQQVTLSCSPISGHRSVSWYQQTPGQGLQFLFEYFSETQRNKGNFPGRFSGRQFSNSRSEMNVSTLELGDSALYLCASSEGQLTDTQYFGPGTRLTVL.

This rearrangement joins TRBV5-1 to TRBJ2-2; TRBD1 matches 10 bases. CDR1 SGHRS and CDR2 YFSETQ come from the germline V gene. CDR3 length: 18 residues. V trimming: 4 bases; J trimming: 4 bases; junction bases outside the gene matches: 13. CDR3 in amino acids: CASSLNSGTGALTGELFF. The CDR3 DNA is TGCGCCAGCAGCCTTAATTCCGGGACAGGGGCCCTCACCGGGGAGCTGTTTTTT.

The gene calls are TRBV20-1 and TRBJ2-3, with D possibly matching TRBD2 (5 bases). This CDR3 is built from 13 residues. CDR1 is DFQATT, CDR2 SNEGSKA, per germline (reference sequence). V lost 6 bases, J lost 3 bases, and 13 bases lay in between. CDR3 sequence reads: CSARRVATDTQYF. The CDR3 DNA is TGCAGTGCGAGGCGAGTAGCGACAGATACGCAGTATTTT.

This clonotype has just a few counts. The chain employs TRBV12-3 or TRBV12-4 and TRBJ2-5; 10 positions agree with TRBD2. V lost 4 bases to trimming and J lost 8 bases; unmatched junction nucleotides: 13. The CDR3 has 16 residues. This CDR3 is CASSSPWGLAGETQYF. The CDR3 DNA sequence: TGTGCCAGCAGTTCCCCCTGGGGGCTAGCGGGGGAAACCCAGTACTTC.

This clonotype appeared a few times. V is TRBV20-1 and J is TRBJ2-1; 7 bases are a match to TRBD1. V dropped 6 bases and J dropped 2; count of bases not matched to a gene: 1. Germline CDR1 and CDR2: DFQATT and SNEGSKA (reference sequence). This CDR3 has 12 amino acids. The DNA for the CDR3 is TGCAGTGCCACAGGGGCCTACAATGAGCAGTTCTTC. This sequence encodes CSATGAYNEQFF.

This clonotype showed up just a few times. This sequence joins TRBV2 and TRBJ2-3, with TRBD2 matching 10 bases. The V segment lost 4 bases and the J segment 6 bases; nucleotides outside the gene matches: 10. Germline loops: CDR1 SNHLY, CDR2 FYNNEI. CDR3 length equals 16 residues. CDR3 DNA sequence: TGTGCCAGCAGTGGTATAGCGGGGGGCCACTCCGATACGCAGTATTTT. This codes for CASSGIAGGHSDTQYF. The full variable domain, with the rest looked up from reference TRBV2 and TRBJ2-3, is EPEVTQTPSHQVTQMGQEVILRCVPISNHLYFYWYRQILGQKVEFLVSFYNNEISEKSEIFDDQFSVERPDGSNFTLKIRSTKLEDSAMYFCASSGIAGGHSDTQYFGPGTRLTVL.

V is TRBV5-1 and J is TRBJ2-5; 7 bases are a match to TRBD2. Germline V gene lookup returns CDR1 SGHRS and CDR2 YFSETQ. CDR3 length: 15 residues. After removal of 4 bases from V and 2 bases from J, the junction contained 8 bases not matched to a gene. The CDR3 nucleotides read TGCGCCAGCAGCGCGTGGGGTAGCGGGCAAGAGACCCAGTACTTC. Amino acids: CASSAWGSGQETQYF. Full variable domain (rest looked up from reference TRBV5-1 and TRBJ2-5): KAGVTQTPRYLIKTRGQQVTLSCSPISGHRSVSWYQQTPGQGLQFLFEYFSETQRNKGNFPGRFSGRQFSNSRSEMNVSTLELGDSALYLCASSAWGSGQETQYFGPGTRLLVL.

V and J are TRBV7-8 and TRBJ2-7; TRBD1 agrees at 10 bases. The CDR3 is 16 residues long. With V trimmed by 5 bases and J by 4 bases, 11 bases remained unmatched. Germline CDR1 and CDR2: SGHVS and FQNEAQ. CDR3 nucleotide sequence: TGTGCCAGCAGCAAAGGGGAGGGACAGGGGCCTTACGAGCAGTACTTC. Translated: CASSKGEGQGPYEQYF.

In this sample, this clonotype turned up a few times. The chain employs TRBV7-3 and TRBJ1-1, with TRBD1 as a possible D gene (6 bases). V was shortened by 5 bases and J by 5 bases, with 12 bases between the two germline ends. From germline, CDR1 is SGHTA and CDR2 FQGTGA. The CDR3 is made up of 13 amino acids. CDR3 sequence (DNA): TGTGCCAGCAGCCTGGACGGACAGACTGAAGCTTTCTTT. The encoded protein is CASSLDGQTEAFF.

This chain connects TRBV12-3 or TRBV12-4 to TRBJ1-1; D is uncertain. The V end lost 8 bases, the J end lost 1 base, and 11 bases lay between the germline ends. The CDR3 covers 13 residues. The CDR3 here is CASVRTANTEAFF. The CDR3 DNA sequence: TGTGCCAGCGTGAGGACCGCGAACACTGAAGCTTTCTTT.

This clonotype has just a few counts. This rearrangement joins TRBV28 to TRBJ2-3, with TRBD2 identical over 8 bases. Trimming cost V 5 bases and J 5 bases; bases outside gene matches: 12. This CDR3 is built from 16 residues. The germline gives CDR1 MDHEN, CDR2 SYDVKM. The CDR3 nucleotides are TGTGCCAGCAGTGCCCCTCGCGGGGGGCAGGGAGATACGCAGTATTTT. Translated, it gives CASSAPRGGQGDTQYF.

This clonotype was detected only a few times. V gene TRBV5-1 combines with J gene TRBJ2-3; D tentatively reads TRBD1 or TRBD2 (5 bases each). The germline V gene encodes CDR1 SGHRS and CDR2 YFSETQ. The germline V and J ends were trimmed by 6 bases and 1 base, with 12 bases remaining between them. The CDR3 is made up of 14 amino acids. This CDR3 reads CASMWGSGTDTQYF. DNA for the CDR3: TGCGCCAGCATGTGGGGGAGTGGCACAGATACGCAGTATTTT. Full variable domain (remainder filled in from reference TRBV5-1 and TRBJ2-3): KAGVTQTPRYLIKTRGQQVTLSCSPISGHRSVSWYQQTPGQGLQFLFEYFSETQRNKGNFPGRFSGRQFSNSRSEMNVSTLELGDSALYLCASMWGSGTDTQYFGPGTRLTVL.

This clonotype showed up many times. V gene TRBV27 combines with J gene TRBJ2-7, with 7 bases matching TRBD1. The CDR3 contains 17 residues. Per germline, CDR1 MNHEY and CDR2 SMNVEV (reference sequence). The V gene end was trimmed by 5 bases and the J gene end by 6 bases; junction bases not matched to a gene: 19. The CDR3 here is CASSHLGTANYLSEQYF. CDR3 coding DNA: TGTGCCAGCAGTCATCTCGGGACAGCGAATTACTTGTCCGAGCAGTACTTC.

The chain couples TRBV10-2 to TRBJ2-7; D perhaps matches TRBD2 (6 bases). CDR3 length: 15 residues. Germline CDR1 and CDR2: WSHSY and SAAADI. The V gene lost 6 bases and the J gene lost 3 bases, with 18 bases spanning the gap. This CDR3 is CASSIPGTGDYEQYF. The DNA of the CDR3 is TGCGCCAGCAGCATCCCCGGGACGGGAGACTACGAGCAGTACTTC.

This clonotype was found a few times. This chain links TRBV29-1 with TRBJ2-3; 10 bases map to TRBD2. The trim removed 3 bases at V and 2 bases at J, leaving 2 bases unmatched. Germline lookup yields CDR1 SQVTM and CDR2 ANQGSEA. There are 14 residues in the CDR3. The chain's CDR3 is CSVELAGVTDTQYF. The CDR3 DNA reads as TGCAGCGTTGAGCTAGCGGGGGTCACAGATACGCAGTATTTT.

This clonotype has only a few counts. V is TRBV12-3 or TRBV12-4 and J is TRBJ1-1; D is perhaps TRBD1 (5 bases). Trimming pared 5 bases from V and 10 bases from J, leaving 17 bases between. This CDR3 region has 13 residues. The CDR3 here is CASSPAVGVGAFF. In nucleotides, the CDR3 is TGTGCCAGCAGTCCGGCCGTGGGGGTGGGAGCTTTCTTT.

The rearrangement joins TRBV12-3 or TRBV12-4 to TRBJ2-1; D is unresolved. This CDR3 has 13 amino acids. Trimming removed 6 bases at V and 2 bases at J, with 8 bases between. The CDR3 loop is CASRFHPYNEQFF. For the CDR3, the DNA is TGTGCCAGCAGATTCCATCCCTACAATGAGCAGTTCTTC.

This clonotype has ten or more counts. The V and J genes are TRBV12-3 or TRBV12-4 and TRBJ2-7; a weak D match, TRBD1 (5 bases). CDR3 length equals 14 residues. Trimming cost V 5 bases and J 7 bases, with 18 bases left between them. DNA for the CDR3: TGTGCCAGCAGTCCCTCCAGGTTTGCAGGGGAGCAGTACTTC. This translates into CASSPSRFAGEQYF.